These 21 T cell receptor beta chains were sequenced from one sample in a study of T-cell reconstitution after alpha-beta-depleted transplantation in children. It was with unique molecular identifiers that the TCRbeta library was prepared. From the PCR reads, TCRdb called clonotypes with MiXCR, one entry per CDR3 protein. The top ten hold 35% to 45% of the sample, which has 25,000 to 30,000 distinct CDR3 sequences, roughly 19% seen once. The input for sequencing was PBMCs, mostly from graft donor cells, taken 60 days after TCRalphabeta/CD19-depleted stem cell transplant. The origin of the receptors is a male patient aged 2-10 years who had a stem cell transplant for acute lymphoblastic leukemia, so the T cells may come from the graft donor.

This clonotype has more than one count but fewer than ten. The V gene is TRBV5-1, the J gene TRBJ2-1; D may be TRBD1 or TRBD2 (5 bases each). CDR1 and CDR2 (germline): SGHRS, YFSETQ. The V end was cut by 4 bases, the J end by 0 bases, with 14 bases between. The CDR3 is 16 residues long. CDR3 residues: CASSEGPLSSYNEQFF. The CDR3 DNA reads as TGCGCCAGCAGCGAGGGACCTTTGAGCTCCTACAATGAGCAGTTCTTC.

This clonotype has only a few counts. The chain joins TRBV29-1 to TRBJ2-3; D is unclear. Deletions cut 8 bases from V and 0 bases from J, with 12 bases between. CDR1 is SQVTM and CDR2 is ANQGSEA in the germline V gene. CDR3 length equals 13 residues. The CDR3 reads CSYRSASTDTQYF. The CDR3 coding sequence is TGCAGCTACCGGTCAGCTAGCACAGATACGCAGTATTTT.

CDR3 DNA sequence: TGCAGTGCTAGAGCGGGAGTCGGTTACAATGAGCAGTTCTTC. This codes for CSARAGVGYNEQFF. V gene TRBV20-1 combines with J gene TRBJ2-1; maybe TRBD2 (6 bases). This CDR3 has 14 residues. V was shortened by 1 base and J by 4 bases, with 11 bases between the two germline ends. Germline CDR1 DFQATT, CDR2 SNEGSKA (reference sequence).

This clonotype was detected a few times. The chain recombines TRBV5-4 with TRBJ2-4; the D gene is possibly TRBD2 (5 bases). Germline CDR1 reads SGHNT; CDR2 reads YYREEE (reference sequence). V was cut by 5 bases and J by 0 bases, with 9 bases left in between. The CDR3 sequence is 14 residues long. The CDR3 region has the DNA TGTGCCAGCAGTGAAGGACTAGCCAAAAACATTCAGTACTTC. As protein: CASSEGLAKNIQYF.

This chain connects TRBV5-1 to TRBJ2-7; possibly TRBD1 for D (6 bases). From germline, CDR1 is SGHRS and CDR2 YFSETQ. Trimming took 0 bases from V and 3 from J, leaving 13 bases between them. There are 15 residues in the CDR3. The CDR3 region has the DNA TGCGCCAGCAGCTTGGAGGGGGTCAGTAACTACGAGCAGTACTTC. Translating it yields CASSLEGVSNYEQYF.

This clonotype was counted at least ten times. The chain uses TRBV5-5 and TRBJ2-1, with D hard to call. V lost 4 bases and J 5 bases, leaving 10 bases between the germline ends. The CDR3 covers 13 residues. Germline values: CDR1 SGHKS, CDR2 YYEKEE (reference sequence). The CDR3 loop reads CASSKSTNNEQFF. As DNA, the CDR3 is TGTGCCAGCAGCAAAAGCACCAACAATGAGCAGTTCTTC.

The table lists this clonotype with a few counts. The rearrangement joins TRBV5-1 to TRBJ1-6, with unresolved D. The CDR3 consists of 12 residues. The V end was cut by 4 bases, the J end by 14 bases, with 13 bases between. Germline V lookup: CDR1 SGHRS, CDR2 YFSETQ. This CDR3 reads CASSPGGLTLHF. DNA of the CDR3: TGCGCCAGCAGCCCGGGAGGATTAACCCTCCACTTT. Combining the CDR3 with reference TRBV5-1 and TRBJ1-6 gives the whole variable domain KAGVTQTPRYLIKTRGQQVTLSCSPISGHRSVSWYQQTPGQGLQFLFEYFSETQRNKGNFPGRFSGRQFSNSRSEMNVSTLELGDSALYLCASSPGGLTLHFGNGTRLTVT.

As regards this clonotype: The conserved phenylalanine or tryptophan normally closing the CDR3 is absent here, so this likely arose from a read error. The rearrangement joins TRBV12-3 or TRBV12-4 to TRBJ1-1; 9 bases are shared with TRBD1. This CDR3 is built from 15 residues. After removal of 5 bases from V and 5 bases from J, the junction contained 9 bases not matched to a gene. The CDR3 DNA is TGTGCCAGCAGTCCACGGACAGGGGATACGACTGAAGCTTTCTGT. It is translated as CASSPRTGDTTEAFC.

This clonotype was detected many times. This rearrangement joins TRBV6-2 or TRBV6-3 to TRBJ2-7, with D unclear. The CDR3 covers 11 residues. V lost 5 bases and J 5 bases, leaving 7 bases between the germline ends. Germline V lookup: CDR1 MNHEY, CDR2 SVGEGT. In DNA form, the CDR3 reads TGTGCCAGCAGTACGAGACACGAGCAGTACTTC. As protein: CASSTRHEQYF.

The J gene is TRBJ1-2, the V gene TRBV6-1; D is undetermined. Germline loops: CDR1 MNHNS, CDR2 SASEGT. The length of the CDR3 is 15 residues. Trimming cost V 2 bases and J 0 bases, with 10 bases left between them. The CDR3 sequence: CASSESSSTNYGYTF. In nucleotides, the CDR3 is TGTGCCAGCAGTGAAAGCTCCTCCACTAACTATGGCTACACCTTC.

V and J are TRBV20-1 and TRBJ1-2; TRBD1 might be the D (6 bases). This CDR3 has 16 amino acids. Germline CDR1 reads DFQATT; CDR2 reads SNEGSKA (reference sequence). With 1 base removed from V and 2 bases from J, the gap between germline ends came to 17 bases. The CDR3, as DNA: TGCAGTGCTAGAGTGGTGGGGGGCGCTTTGAACTATGGCTACACCTTC. Its translation: CSARVVGGALNYGYTF.

This clonotype was observed at least ten times. V usage is TRBV19 and J usage is TRBJ2-1; 13 nucleotides line up with TRBD2. The germline V gene has CDR1 LNHDA and CDR2 SQIVND (reference sequence). CDR3 length: 16 amino acids. V lost 6 bases and J lost 0; bases outside the gene matches: 2. CDR3 in amino acids: CASRRLAGGSYNEQFF. In nucleotides, the CDR3 is TGTGCCAGTAGGAGACTAGCGGGAGGCTCCTACAATGAGCAGTTCTTC. Together with reference TRBV19 and TRBJ2-1, the CDR3 gives the full variable domain: DGGITQSPKYLFRKEGQNVTLSCEQNLNHDAMYWYRQDPGQGLRLIYYSQIVNDFQKGDIAEGYSVSREKKESFPLTVTSAQKNPTAFYLCASRRLAGGSYNEQFFGPGTRLTVL.

This clonotype turned up a few times. This chain joins TRBV5-5 and TRBJ1-6; 8 bases match TRBD1. The CDR3 length is 15 residues. Trimming at V came to 4 bases and at J to 8 bases, leaving 8 bases not matched to a gene. Germline values: CDR1 SGHKS, CDR2 YYEKEE (reference sequence). This CDR3 reads CASSPIRTGHSPLHF. DNA of the CDR3: TGTGCCAGCAGCCCCATCCGGACAGGGCATTCACCCCTCCACTTT. The entire variable domain, with the rest obtained from reference TRBV5-5 and TRBJ1-6, is as follows: DAGVTQSPTHLIKTRGQQVTLRCSPISGHKSVSWYQQVLGQGPQFIFQYYEKEERGRGNFPDRFSARQFPNYSSELNVNALLLGDSALYLCASSPIRTGHSPLHFGNGTRLTVT.

Points on this clonotype: This sequence may be a read error, since a much larger clone differs from it by one base. This chain uses TRBV11-2 with TRBJ1-2; D call uncertain. Trimming took off 0 bases at V and 7 bases at J, with 15 bases between the two ends. The CDR3 covers 15 residues. Germline CDR1 and CDR2: SGHAT and FQNNGV. CDR3 region: CASSLDRSGSGGYTF. The CDR3 bases are TGTGCCAGCAGCTTAGATAGATCGGGGTCGGGTGGCTACACCTTC.

This clonotype has at least ten counts. The genes are TRBV5-1 and TRBJ1-1, with 8 bases lining up with TRBD1. This CDR3 is 16 amino acids long. Germline trimming cut 3 bases from V and 5 bases from J; bases unmatched to any gene: 12. Germline V CDR1 and CDR2: SGHRS, YFSETQ. The CDR3 DNA reads as TGCGCCAGCAGCTCCATTAGGACAGGGACGGTTACTGAAGCTTTCTTT. As protein: CASSSIRTGTVTEAFF.

About this clonotype itself: Compared with germline, one end of the junction differs, possibly owing to a read error. This chain connects TRBV7-7 to TRBJ1-6; D gene unclear. Per germline, CDR1 SSHAT and CDR2 FNYEAQ (reference sequence). The CDR3 has 18 amino acids. The DNA of the CDR3 is TGTGCTAGCAGCTTAGGGCCAAAAAAAATGGATGTTGGTTCACCCCTCCACTTT. It yields the protein CASSLGPKKMDVGSPLHF.

This clonotype occurred many times. Written as DNA, the CDR3 is TGTGCCAGCAGCCCGGGACAGGGCCTCTATGGCTACACCTTC. Translated, it gives CASSPGQGLYGYTF. This chain links TRBV12-3 or TRBV12-4 with TRBJ1-2; 9 nucleotides agree with TRBD1. With V trimmed by 6 bases and J by 4 bases, 6 bases remained unmatched. The CDR3 has 14 amino acids.

The sample holds many counts of this clonotype. This chain links TRBV28 with TRBJ2-1, with TRBD2 identical over 12 bases. The CDR3 has 17 amino acids. CDR1 and CDR2 (germline): MDHEN, SYDVKM. J gave up 0 bases and V 5 bases, and 5 bases lay outside the gene matches. The CDR3 is CASSDTSGGYSYNEQFF. The CDR3 DNA sequence: TGTGCCAGCAGTGACACTAGCGGGGGGTACTCCTACAATGAGCAGTTCTTC.

The chain combines TRBV29-1 with TRBJ2-2, with 13 bases lining up with TRBD2. V lost 7 bases to trimming and J lost 2 bases; unmatched junction nucleotides: 4. Germline CDR1 SQVTM, CDR2 ANQGSEA. The CDR3 is 15 amino acids. CDR3 in amino acids: CSAGLAGANTGELFF. DNA of the CDR3: TGCAGCGCCGGACTAGCGGGAGCCAACACCGGGGAGCTGTTTTTT.

The table lists this clonotype with a few counts. The genes are TRBV3-1 and TRBJ2-7; 9 bases line up with TRBD2. The CDR3 has 16 residues. Germline CDR1 and CDR2: LGHDT and YNNKEL (reference sequence). The J segment lost 2 bases and the V segment lost 2 bases, leaving 7 bases of the junction unmatched. CDR3 nucleotides: TGTGCCAGCAGCCAAATTGGGGCTAGCGGGACCTACGAGCAGTACTTC. Protein product: CASSQIGASGTYEQYF.

The V gene is TRBV5-1, the J gene TRBJ2-3; the D gene is possibly TRBD2 (5 bases). V lost 5 bases to trimming and J lost 4 bases, with 11 bases between them. This CDR3 is 13 amino acids long. Germline V gene sequence: CDR1 SGHRS, CDR2 YFSETQ. CDR3 amino acids: CASSYLAPDTQYF. Written as DNA, the CDR3 is TGCGCCAGCAGTTATCTAGCTCCAGATACGCAGTATTTT.